The clone carrying this TCR beta chain was found once. Its antigen is currently unknown. Trimming removed 0 bases from V and 1 base from J, with 12 bases in between. CDR3 length equals 16 residues. In germline, CDR1 is MNHNY, CDR2 SVGAGI (reference sequence). The data are from a study of graft-versus-host responses after intestinal transplantation. Overall study context: Recipients were all induced with anti-thymocyte globulin, then given tacrolimus and steroids for 3 to 4 years. Findings of the study overall: Elevated graft-versus-host to host-versus-graft clonal ratios in allografts were recorded for patients with graft-donor T cell macrochimerism. Some GvH clones were seen earlier in gut or blood, suggesting intestinal origin.

Generated by immunoSEQ multiplex PCR, the TCRdb table keeps only in-frame clones and is missing some. The sample shows tens of thousands of clones, around 90% of them seen only once. The source was unstimulated CD4+ T cells sorted from spleen or lymph node cells, collected before transplant. This rearrangement joins TRBV6-6 to TRBJ1-2, with D hard to call. The origin of this receptor is a human donor who was the organ donor for an intestinal transplant. Written as DNA, the CDR3 is TGTGCCAGCAGTTACTCGAGGATAGGGCATAACTATGGCTACACCTTC. As protein: CASSYSRIGHNYGYTF.